A single T cell receptor beta chain is shown here with its context. Data came from immunoSEQ multiplex PCR; TCRdb stores just in-frame clones and leaves some out. Of about 87,000 clones listed, 84% are singletons. This specimen comes from a study of PD-L1 blockade in urothelial cancer. In the study overall: Patients arrived having already received 0 to 3 prior chemotherapy regimens. It was at 3 weeks (second dose) and 6 weeks after treatment start that blood was analyzed.

The V end lost 1 base, the J end lost 8 bases, and 14 bases lay between the germline ends. This CDR3 comprises 14 residues. Germline V gene sequence: CDR1 SGHVS, CDR2 FQNEAQ. Time point given: pretreatment peripheral blood. The input for sequencing was PBMCs, taken around atezolizumab (anti-PD-L1) treatment. The gene calls are TRBV7-8 and TRBJ1-1; perhaps TRBD1 as D (5 bases). The clonotype was recovered from a man between 60 and 75 years old with urothelial cancer. The CDR3 bases are TGTGCCAGCAGCTTAGGGGACGGGGGTCGGGAAGCTTTCTTT. It translates to CASSLGDGGREAFF. Variable domain in full (rest from reference TRBV7-8 and TRBJ1-1): GAGVSQSPRYKVAKRGQDVALRCDPISGHVSLFWYQQALGQGPEFLTYFQNEAQLDKSGLPSDRFFAERPEGSVSTLKIQRTQQEDSAVYLCASSLGDGGREAFFGQGTRLTVV.